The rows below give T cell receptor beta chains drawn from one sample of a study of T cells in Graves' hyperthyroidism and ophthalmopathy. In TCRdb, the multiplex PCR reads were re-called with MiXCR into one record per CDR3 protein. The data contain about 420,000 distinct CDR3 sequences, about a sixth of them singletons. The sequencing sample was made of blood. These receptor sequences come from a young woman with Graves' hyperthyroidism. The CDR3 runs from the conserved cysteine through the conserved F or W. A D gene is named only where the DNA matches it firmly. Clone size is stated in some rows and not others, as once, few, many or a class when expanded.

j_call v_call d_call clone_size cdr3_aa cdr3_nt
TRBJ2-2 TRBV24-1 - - CATSDLKASGELFF TGTGCCACCAGTGATTTGAAGGCGTCCGGGGAGCTGTTTTTT
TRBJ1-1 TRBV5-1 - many CASSLGIMNTEAFF TGCGCCAGCAGCTTGGGTATCATGAACACTGAAGCTTTCTTT
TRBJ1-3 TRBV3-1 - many CASSQDLTSGNTIYF TGTGCCAGCAGCCAAGATCTTACCTCTGGAAACACCATATATTTT
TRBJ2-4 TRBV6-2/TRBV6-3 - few CASSQMRGQNIQYF TGTGCCAGCAGCCAGATGAGGGGCCAAAACATTCAGTACTTC
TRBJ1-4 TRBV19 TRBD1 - CASSILPGQGGKLFF TGTGCCAGTAGTATCCTACCGGGACAGGGGGGAAAACTGTTTTTT
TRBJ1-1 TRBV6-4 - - CASSDSYRATEAFF TGTGCCAGCAGTGACTCGTATAGGGCCACTGAAGCTTTCTTT
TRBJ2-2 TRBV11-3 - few CASSAGTNTGELFF TGTGCCAGCAGCGCCGGGACAAACACCGGGGAGCTGTTTTTT
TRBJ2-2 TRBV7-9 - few CASRPPGGPGELFF TGTGCCAGCAGACCGCCTGGGGGGCCCGGGGAGCTGTTTTTT
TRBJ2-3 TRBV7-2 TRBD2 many CASSLSAGGQDTQYF TGTGCCAGCAGCTTATCGGCGGGGGGGCAAGATACGCAGTATTTT
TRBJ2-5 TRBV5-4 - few CASSLVSASQETQYF TGTGCCAGCAGCTTGGTATCAGCAAGTCAAGAGACCCAGTACTTC
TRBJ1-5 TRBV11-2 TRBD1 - CASSQAAGGSNQPQHF TGTGCCAGCAGCCAAGCGGCAGGGGGGAGCAATCAGCCCCAGCATTTT
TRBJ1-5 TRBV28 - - CASSFIDRAKITGKHF TGTGCCAGCAGTTTTATCGATAGGGCGAAAATCACGGGAAAGCATTTT
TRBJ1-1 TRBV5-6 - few CASSPLLPFKGGATNTEAFF TGTGCCAGCAGCCCCCTGCTGCCTTTTAAAGGGGGGGCTACCAACACTGAAGCTTTCTTT
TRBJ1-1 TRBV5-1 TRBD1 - CASSFGTGHTEAFF TGCGCCAGCAGCTTTGGGACAGGGCACACTGAAGCTTTCTTT
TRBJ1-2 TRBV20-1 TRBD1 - CSARLDRGTQYGYTF TGCAGTGCTAGACTGGACAGGGGAACTCAATATGGCTACACCTTC
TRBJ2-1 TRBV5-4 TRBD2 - CASTPPLADEQFF TGTGCCAGCACCCCCCCACTAGCGGATGAGCAGTTCTTC
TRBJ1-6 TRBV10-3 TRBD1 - CAISENRGGSPLHF TGTGCCATCAGTGAGAACAGGGGAGGTTCACCCCTCCACTTT
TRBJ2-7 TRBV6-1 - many CASSEYPVGYEQYF TGTGCCAGCAGTGAATATCCAGTTGGATACGAGCAGTACTTC
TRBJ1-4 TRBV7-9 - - CASSPGQSTNEKLFF TGTGCCAGCAGCCCCGGACAGTCAACTAATGAAAAACTGTTTTTT
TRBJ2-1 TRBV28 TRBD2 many CASSLLGLAGKDNEQFF TGTGCCAGCAGTTTATTAGGGCTAGCGGGGAAAGACAATGAGCAGTTCTTC
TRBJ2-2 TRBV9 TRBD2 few CASSFRGGNGELFF TGTGCCAGCAGCTTCCGGGGGGGCAACGGGGAGCTGTTTTTT
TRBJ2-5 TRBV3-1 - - CASSQSTTIQETQYF TGTGCCAGCAGCCAAAGTACCACAATTCAAGAGACCCAGTACTTC
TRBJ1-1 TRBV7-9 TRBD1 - CASSLTRLTGETEAFF TGTGCCAGCAGCTTGACCCGTCTAACAGGGGAAACTGAAGCTTTCTTT
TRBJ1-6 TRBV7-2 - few CASSLEQIYNSPLHF TGTGCCAGCAGCTTAGAACAAATTTATAATTCACCCCTCCACTTT
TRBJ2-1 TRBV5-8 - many CASSRAAASYNEQFF TGTGCCAGCAGCCGCGCTGCCGCTTCCTACAATGAGCAGTTCTTC
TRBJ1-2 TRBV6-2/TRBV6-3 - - CASTLVRDIRSGYTF TGTGCCAGCACTCTCGTCCGGGACATTCGGAGTGGCTACACCTTC
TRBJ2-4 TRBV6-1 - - CASGQLAKNIQYF TGTGCCAGCGGGCAGTTAGCCAAAAACATTCAGTACTTC
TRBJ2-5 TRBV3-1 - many CASSQDVGGGETQYF TGTGCCAGCAGCCAAGATGTGGGAGGCGGAGAGACCCAGTACTTC
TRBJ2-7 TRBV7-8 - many CASSLVEEGYEQYF TGTGCCAGCAGCTTAGTCGAGGAGGGCTACGAGCAGTACTTC
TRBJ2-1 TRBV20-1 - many CSATHSGRAYNEQFF TGCAGTGCAACCCATTCGGGGCGGGCCTACAATGAGCAGTTCTTC
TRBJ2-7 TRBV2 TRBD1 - CASSRDRVGYEQYF TGTGCCAGTTCCCGGGACAGGGTGGGATACGAGCAGTACTTC
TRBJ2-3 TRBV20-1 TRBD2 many CSARDLTSGRADTQYF TGCAGTGCTAGAGATCTGACTAGCGGGAGGGCAGATACGCAGTATTTT
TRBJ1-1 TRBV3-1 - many CASSQDMPTEAFF TGTGCCAGCAGCCAAGATATGCCCACTGAAGCTTTCTTT
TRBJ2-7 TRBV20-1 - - CSAREMSSYEQYF TGCAGTGCTAGAGAGATGAGCTCCTACGAGCAGTACTTC
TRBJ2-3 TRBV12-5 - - CASGPAGGGPFTDAQYF TGTGCTAGTGGCCCCGCCGGAGGCGGCCCCTTCACAGATGCGCAGTATTTT
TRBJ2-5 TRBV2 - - CASNGRTQETQYF TGTGCCAGCAACGGACGCACCCAAGAGACCCAGTACTTC
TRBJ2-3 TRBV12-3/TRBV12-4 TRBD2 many CASSYRGTSGGGGTDTQYF TGTGCCAGCAGCTACCGAGGGACTAGCGGGGGGGGTGGCACAGATACGCAGTATTTT
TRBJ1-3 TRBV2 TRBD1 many CASSAKDRGGNTIYF TGTGCCAGCAGTGCCAAGGACAGGGGAGGAAACACCATATATTTT
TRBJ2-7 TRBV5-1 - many CASSLEMGPGRTSPYEQYF TGCGCCAGCAGCTTGGAAATGGGACCCGGCAGAACTTCTCCCTACGAGCAGTACTTC
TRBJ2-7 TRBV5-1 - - CASSLASIAAYYEQYF TGTGCCAGCAGCTTGGCCTCTATAGCGGCGTATTACGAGCAGTACTTC
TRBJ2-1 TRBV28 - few CASSLAIKTGCNEQFF TGTGCCAGCAGTTTAGCGATAAAAACAGGCTGCAATGAGCAGTTCTTC
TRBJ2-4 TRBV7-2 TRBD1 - CASSLSGTGKNIQYF TGTGCCAGCAGCTTATCCGGGACAGGAAAAAACATTCAGTACTTC
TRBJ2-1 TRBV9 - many CASSVDVSLTYNEQFF TGTGCCAGCAGCGTAGATGTCTCCCTCACCTACAATGAGCAGTTCTTC
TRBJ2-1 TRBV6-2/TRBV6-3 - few CASSYSGGPYNEQFF TGTGCCAGCAGTTACTCCGGGGGCCCCTACAATGAGCAGTTCTTC
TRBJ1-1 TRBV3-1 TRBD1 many CASSYGTGANTEAFF TGTGCCAGCAGCTATGGGACAGGGGCGAACACTGAAGCTTTCTTT
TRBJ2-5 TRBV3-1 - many CASSGFHTKETQYF TGTGCCAGCAGCGGATTCCACACCAAAGAGACCCAGTACTTC
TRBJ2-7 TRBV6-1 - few CATQTYYEQYF TGTGCCACCCAGACTTACTACGAGCAGTACTTC
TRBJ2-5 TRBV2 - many CASRQGGETQYF TGTGCCAGCAGACAGGGTGGGGAGACCCAGTACTTC
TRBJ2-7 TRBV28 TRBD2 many CASSYRLAGVRTYEQYF TGTGCCAGCAGTTACAGACTAGCGGGAGTCAGGACCTACGAGCAGTACTTC
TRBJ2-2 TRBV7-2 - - CASTRGSNTGELFF TGTGCCAGCACCCGGGGGTCGAATACCGGGGAGCTGTTTTTT
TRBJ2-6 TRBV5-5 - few CASRPSSGANVLTF TGTGCCAGTCGACCCTCCTCTGGGGCCAACGTCCTGACTTTC
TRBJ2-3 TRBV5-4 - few CASSSGHQTSTDTQYF TGTGCCAGCAGCTCTGGGCATCAGACAAGCACAGATACGCAGTATTTT
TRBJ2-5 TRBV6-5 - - CASSYSAAQETQYF TGTGCCAGCAGTTACTCGGCAGCACAAGAGACCCAGTACTTC
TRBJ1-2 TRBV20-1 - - CSAKEVGHLAYGYTF TGCAGTGCCAAAGAGGTCGGACATTTGGCCTATGGCTACACCTTC
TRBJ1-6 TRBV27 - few CASSLPGTPPLHF TGTGCCAGCAGTCTCCCCGGGACCCCCCCCCTCCACTTT
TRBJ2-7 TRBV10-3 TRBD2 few CAISEISSGALYEQYF TGTGCCATCAGTGAGATTTCTAGCGGGGCACTCTACGAGCAGTACTTC
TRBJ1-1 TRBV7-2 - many CASSFKDKSNTEAFF TGTGCCAGCAGCTTTAAAGACAAATCGAACACTGAAGCTTTCTTT
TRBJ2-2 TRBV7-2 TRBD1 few CASSLLDREGGELFF TGTGCCAGCAGCTTACTGGACAGGGAAGGCGGGGAGCTGTTTTTT
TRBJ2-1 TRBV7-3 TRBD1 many CASSLRRVFPGTGGSYNEQFF TGTGCCAGCAGCTTAAGGAGGGTCTTCCCCGGGACAGGGGGGTCCTACAATGAGCAGTTCTTC